This entry lists 17 T cell receptor beta chains sequenced from one sample in a study of regulatory T cells in long-lasting Graves disease. Regarding time point: persistent/refractory GD, antithyroid drugs over 5 years with positive TRAb. PBMCs were the source of the RNA used for TCR sequencing. According to the study, TCR beta libraries were built with iRepertoire HTBI primers and CDR3-region Arm-PCR. TCRdb ran MiXCR on the multiplex PCR reads and lists one entry per CDR3 protein. Among nearly 350,000 distinct CDR3 sequences listed, roughly 21% were seen once. The source was peripheral blood mononuclear cells (PBMCs), collected when the disease was refractory, from a patient treated with antithyroid drugs. All receptors come from a female donor with Graves disease.

This clonotype was seen repeatedly, ten times or more. The V gene is TRBV4-3, the J gene TRBJ1-2; 7 bases line up with TRBD1. The CDR3 is 17 amino acids. Germline V CDR1 and CDR2: LGHNA, YSLEER. The J segment lost 6 bases and the V segment lost 0 bases, leaving 13 bases of the junction unmatched. The CDR3 DNA sequence: TGCGCCAGCAGCCAAGATCGGTTTGACAGGGATTCGGATGGCTACACCTTC. Translating gives CASSQDRFDRDSDGYTF.

The V gene is TRBV27, the J gene TRBJ2-5, with unresolved D. CDR1 MNHEY and CDR2 SMNVEV come from the germline V gene (reference sequence). This CDR3 has 14 residues. V was pared by 6 bases and J by 5 bases, with 16 bases between. The chain's CDR3 is CASSGNGQFETQYF. The CDR3 DNA is TGTGCCAGCAGCGGAAACGGGCAGTTCGAGACCCAGTACTTC.

In this sample, this clonotype turned up many times. V is TRBV6-1 and J is TRBJ2-7; possible D gene TRBD1, 6 bases. This CDR3 has 14 amino acids. Germline CDR1 is MNHNS and CDR2 is SASEGT. With 8 bases removed from V and 1 base from J, the gap between germline ends came to 15 bases. CDR3 DNA: TGTGCCAGCTCGGACAGTTCCGGGTCCTACGAGCAGTACTTC. Translating it yields CASSDSSGSYEQYF.

This clonotype came up a few times. The chain recombines TRBV29-1 with TRBJ1-2; no firm D call. This CDR3 comprises 11 residues. Per the germline V gene, CDR1 is SQVTM and CDR2 is ANQGSEA. V lost 3 bases to trimming and J lost 5 bases, with 7 bases between them. This CDR3 reads CSVDSGYGYTF. CDR3 DNA sequence: TGCAGCGTTGATTCGGGGTATGGCTACACCTTC.

This clonotype was seen a few times. CDR3 amino acids: CASSESGTGTKAFF. CDR3 nucleotides: TGCGCCAGCAGTGAGAGTGGGACAGGGACTAAAGCTTTCTTT. The rearrangement joins TRBV10-2 to TRBJ1-1, with 9 bases aligning to TRBD1. V shed 2 bases and J 9 bases; nucleotides not matched to a gene: 7. The germline gives CDR1 WSHSY, CDR2 SAAADI. The CDR3 has 14 residues.

V usage is TRBV18 and J usage is TRBJ2-5; perhaps TRBD2 as D (5 bases). Germline lookup yields CDR1 KGHSH and CDR2 LQKENI. The CDR3 extends over 14 amino acids. Trimming removed 6 bases from V and 1 base from J, with 12 bases in between. Written as DNA, the CDR3 is TGTGCCAGCTCCACGGAGGCGGGCCAAGAGACCCAGTACTTC. Amino acids: CASSTEAGQETQYF.

This clonotype was detected ten times or more. The CDR3 protein is CASSLTSGLRTNYGYTF. As DNA, the CDR3 is TGTGCCAGCAGCTTAACATCGGGGCTTCGAACCAACTATGGCTACACCTTC. This chain connects TRBV11-2 to TRBJ1-2; TRBD1 might be the D (5 bases). The germline CDR1 and CDR2 sequences are SGHAT and FQNNGV. The CDR3 has 17 residues. Trimming stripped 2 bases from V and 2 bases from J, with 18 bases between. Looking up the rest from reference TRBV11-2 and TRBJ1-2 gives the full variable domain: EAGVAQSPRYKIIEKRQSVAFWCNPISGHATLYWYQQILGQGPKLLIQFQNNGVVDDSQLPKDRFSAERLKGVDSTLKIQPAKLEDSAVYLCASSLTSGLRTNYGYTFGSGTRLTVV.

This rearrangement joins TRBV14 to TRBJ1-1; TRBD1 might be the D (6 bases). The CDR3 is 18 residues long. V was pared by 2 bases and J by 0 bases, with 19 bases between. Germline V gene lookup returns CDR1 SGHDN and CDR2 FVKESK. Written as DNA, the CDR3 is TGTGCCAGCAGCCAATTTGGATGGGGGGCCGGGATGAACACTGAAGCTTTCTTT. Encoded protein: CASSQFGWGAGMNTEAFF.

This clonotype was counted ten times or more. The V call is TRBV29-1, the J call TRBJ1-1; no firm D call. V gave up 0 bases and J gave up 4 bases, with 18 bases separating them. Germline V lookup: CDR1 SQVTM, CDR2 ANQGSEA. The CDR3 has 16 residues. The CDR3 sequence: CSVEDHRDRGITEAFF. In nucleotides, the CDR3 is TGCAGCGTTGAAGACCACCGTGATCGAGGGATCACTGAAGCTTTCTTT. The whole variable domain, remainder taken from reference TRBV29-1 and TRBJ1-1, is SAVISQKPSRDICQRGTSLTIQCQVDSQVTMMFWYRQQPGQSLTLIATANQGSEATYESGFVIDKFPISRPNLTFSTLTVSNMSPEDSSIYLCSVEDHRDRGITEAFFGQGTRLTVV.

This clonotype was detected only a few times. The chain employs TRBV9 and TRBJ1-4; D possibly corresponds to TRBD1 (5 bases). This CDR3 comprises 16 residues. V was trimmed by 4 bases and J by 0 bases, leaving 13 bases between them. Germline CDR1 and CDR2: SGDLS and YYNGEE. CDR3 sequence (DNA): TGTGCCAGCAGCTTAGGACGGGGGGCAACTAATGAAAAACTGTTTTTT. Translated, it gives CASSLGRGATNEKLFF.

This clonotype occurred a few times. V usage is TRBV11-2 and J usage is TRBJ2-5; either TRBD1 or TRBD2 may fit D (7 bases each). Germline V CDR1 and CDR2: SGHAT, FQNNGV. Trimming took 5 bases from V and 4 from J, leaving 17 bases between them. This CDR3 is 15 amino acids long. This CDR3 reads CASSLYPRGGETQYF. CDR3 bases: TGTGCCAGCAGCCTCTACCCCAGGGGGGGAGAGACCCAGTACTTC.

The J gene is TRBJ2-6, the V gene TRBV7-8; maybe TRBD1 (5 bases). Germline lookup yields CDR1 SGHVS and CDR2 FQNEAQ. Deletions cut 4 bases from V and 1 base from J, with 14 bases between. The CDR3 loop spans 17 amino acids. The CDR3 sequence is CASSSVIRGSGANVLTF. The CDR3 nucleotides read TGTGCCAGCAGCTCGGTTATTAGGGGATCTGGGGCCAACGTCCTGACTTTC. Together with reference TRBV7-8 and TRBJ2-6, the CDR3 gives the full variable domain: GAGVSQSPRYKVAKRGQDVALRCDPISGHVSLFWYQQALGQGPEFLTYFQNEAQLDKSGLPSDRFFAERPEGSVSTLKIQRTQQEDSAVYLCASSSVIRGSGANVLTFGAGSRLTVL.

This chain links TRBV5-1 with TRBJ2-5; D unclear. The CDR3 is made up of 15 amino acids. Per germline, CDR1 SGHRS and CDR2 YFSETQ. Between the trimmed V and J ends, which lost 0 bases and 4 bases, there was a span of 13 bases. CDR3 protein: CASSLEGQTLETQYF. The CDR3, as DNA: TGCGCCAGCAGCTTGGAGGGCCAGACCTTAGAGACCCAGTACTTC. Full variable domain (missing parts from reference TRBV5-1 and TRBJ2-5): KAGVTQTPRYLIKTRGQQVTLSCSPISGHRSVSWYQQTPGQGLQFLFEYFSETQRNKGNFPGRFSGRQFSNSRSEMNVSTLELGDSALYLCASSLEGQTLETQYFGPGTRLLVL.

In regard to this clonotype: This sequence is one base from a far larger clone and is likely a read error. The rearrangement links TRBV7-6 to TRBJ2-7; 7 bases align to TRBD1. CDR3 length equals 13 residues. Trimming cost V 4 bases and J 2 bases; bases outside gene matches: 2. CDR1 and CDR2 from the germline V gene are SGHVS and FNYEAQ. This CDR3 reads CASSSGQTYEQYF. The CDR3 DNA sequence: TGTGCCAGCAGCTCGGGACAGACCTACGAGCAGTACTTC.

The rearrangement links TRBV18 to TRBJ2-1; unclear D gene. This CDR3 is 12 amino acids long. V shed 5 bases and J shed 8 bases, with 10 bases lying between them. CDR1 and CDR2 from the germline V gene are KGHSH and LQKENI. CDR3: CASSLGPDEQFF. The CDR3 DNA follows: TGTGCCAGCTCATTGGGCCCGGATGAGCAGTTCTTC.

On this clonotype itself: A read error is likely here: a far larger clone is one base away. The V gene is TRBV25-1, the J gene TRBJ2-7, with no clear D. V lost 4 bases and J lost 3, with 4 bases in between. Germline V gene lookup returns CDR1 MGHDK and CDR2 SYGVNS. This CDR3 spans 11 amino acids. Here the CDR3 reads CASSADYEQYF. The CDR3 DNA follows: TGTGCCAGCAGTGCGGACTACGAGCAGTACTTC.

The chain links TRBV12-3 or TRBV12-4 to TRBJ2-2; D is unclear. V was clipped by 3 bases and J by 4 bases, with 15 bases between them. The CDR3 is made up of 16 amino acids. Here the CDR3 reads CASSFGQLGFTGELFF. In DNA, the CDR3 is TGTGCCAGCAGTTTCGGCCAATTGGGTTTCACCGGGGAGCTGTTTTTT.